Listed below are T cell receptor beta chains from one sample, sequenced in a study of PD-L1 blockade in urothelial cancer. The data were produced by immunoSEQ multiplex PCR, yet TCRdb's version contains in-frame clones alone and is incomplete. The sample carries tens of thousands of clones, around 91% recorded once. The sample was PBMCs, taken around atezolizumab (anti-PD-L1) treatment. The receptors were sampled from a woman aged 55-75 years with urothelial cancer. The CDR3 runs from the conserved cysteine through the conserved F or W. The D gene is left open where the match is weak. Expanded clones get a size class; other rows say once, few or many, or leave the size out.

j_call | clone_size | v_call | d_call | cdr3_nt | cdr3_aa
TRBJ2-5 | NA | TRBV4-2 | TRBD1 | TGTGCCAGCAGCCTGGGACAGAAAGAGACCCAGTACTTC | CASSLGQKETQYF
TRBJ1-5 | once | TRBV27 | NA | TGTGCCAGCAGTTTAGGGCAGACAAATAATCAGCCCCAGCATTTT | CASSLGQTNNQPQHF
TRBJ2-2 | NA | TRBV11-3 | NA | TGTGCCAGCAGCTCAGATCCGGGGGTTCGTGCAAACACCGGGGAGCTGTTTTTT | CASSSDPGVRANTGELFF
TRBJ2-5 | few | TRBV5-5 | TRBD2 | TGTGCCAGCAGCTTCCTTCCGGGACTACAAGAGACCCAGTACTTC | CASSFLPGLQETQYF
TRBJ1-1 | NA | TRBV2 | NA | TGTGCCAGCAGTGAAGCAATCAGGGGTGGGGGTGAAGCTTTCTTT | CASSEAIRGGGEAFF
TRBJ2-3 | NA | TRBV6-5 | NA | TGTGCCAGCAGGCCGGGACTTGGCACAGATACGCAGTATTTT | CASRPGLGTDTQYF
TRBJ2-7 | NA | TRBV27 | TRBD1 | TGTGCCAGCAGTCTAGGGACAGGGGGCACTATGGGTTACGGGCAGTACTTC | CASSLGTGGTMGYGQYF
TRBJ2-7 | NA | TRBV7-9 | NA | TGTGCCAGCAGCTTAGTGAGCTACGAGCAGTACTTC | CASSLVSYEQYF
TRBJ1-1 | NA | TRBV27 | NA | TGTGCCAGCAGTTTAGTCAGAATGAACACTGAAGCTTTCTTT | CASSLVRMNTEAFF
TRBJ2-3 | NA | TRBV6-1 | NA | TGTGCCAGCAGCACCCCCAGGGGCGTAACAGATACGCAGTATTTT | CASSTPRGVTDTQYF
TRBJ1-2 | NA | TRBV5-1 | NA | TGCGCCAGCAGCCCCACACAGGGTATAGACTATGGCTACACCTTC | CASSPTQGIDYGYTF